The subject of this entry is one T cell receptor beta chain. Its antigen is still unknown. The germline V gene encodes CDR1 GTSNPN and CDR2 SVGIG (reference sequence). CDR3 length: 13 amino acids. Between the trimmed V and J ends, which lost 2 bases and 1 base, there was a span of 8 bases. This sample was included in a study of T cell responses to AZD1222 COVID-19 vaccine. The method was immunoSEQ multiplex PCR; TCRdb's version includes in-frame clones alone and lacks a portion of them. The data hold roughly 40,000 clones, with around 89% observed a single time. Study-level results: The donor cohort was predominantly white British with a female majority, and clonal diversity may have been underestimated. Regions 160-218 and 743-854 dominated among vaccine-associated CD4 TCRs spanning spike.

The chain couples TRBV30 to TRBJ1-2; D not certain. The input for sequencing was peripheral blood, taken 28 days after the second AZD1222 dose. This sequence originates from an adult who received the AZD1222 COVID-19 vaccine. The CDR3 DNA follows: TGTGCCTGGAGTATGGGGATTAACTATGGCTACACCTTC. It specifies CAWSMGINYGYTF.